The 26 T cell receptor beta chains listed next were all sequenced from one sample in a study of blood T cells in healthy people across ages. Then a second PCR, running about 6 to 12 cycles, was carried out with a sample-barcoded 5' primer and a J-beta primer mix. In TCRdb, the 5' RACE reads were re-called with MiXCR into one record per CDR3 protein. This table has some 850,000 distinct CDR3 sequences, roughly 26% appearing once. These same data were also listed under a study on T cells of mothers and their children.

The sample comprised blood. These receptors were taken from a boy under 18 in good health.

This sequence joins TRBV12-3 or TRBV12-4 and TRBJ2-7; D might be TRBD1 or TRBD2, each matching 5 bases. This CDR3 contains 15 residues. The V end was cut by 0 bases, the J end by 2 bases, with 11 bases between. In DNA form, the CDR3 reads TGTGCCAGCAGTTTAGCGGGGGTACCGCCCTACGAGCAGTACTTC. It encodes CASSLAGVPPYEQYF.

CDR3 DNA: TGCAGCGCCGACCGGGGCGGGGAGCTGTTTTTT. Translated, it gives CSADRGGELFF. The rearrangement joins TRBV29-1 to TRBJ2-2, with a possible D match to TRBD2 (5 bases). Germline CDR1 reads SQVTM; CDR2 reads ANQGSEA. CDR3 length: 11 amino acids. Trimming pared 7 bases from V and 7 bases from J, leaving 10 bases between.

As concerns this clonotype: At one end, the junction sequence differs from germline, possibly due to a read error. This rearrangement joins TRBV7-3 to TRBJ2-1; 9 nucleotides match TRBD2. Germline CDR1 reads SGHTA; CDR2 reads FQGTGA. This CDR3 spans 14 amino acids. DNA of the CDR3: TGTGCCAGCAGCTTAAAGGGCGGGGGGGGCGCTACGGTCTTC. This encodes CASSLKGGGGATVF.

This clonotype was counted a few times. The gene calls are TRBV10-2 and TRBJ2-5; D not resolved. Deletions cut 5 bases from V and 2 bases from J, with 15 bases between. The V gene's germline CDR1 is WSHSY and CDR2 SAAADI. CDR3 length equals 15 residues. The DNA of the CDR3 is TGCGCCAGCAGTCCCCAACATGGGTATCAAGAGACCCAGTACTTC. Its translation: CASSPQHGYQETQYF.

This clonotype came up a few times. The chain recombines TRBV20-1 with TRBJ2-5; 7 bases line up with TRBD2. Germline CDR1 is DFQATT and CDR2 is SNEGSKA (reference sequence). The CDR3 covers 14 residues. V shed 0 bases, J shed 10 bases, and the junction held 11 bases outside the gene matches. Written as DNA, the CDR3 is TGCAGTGCTAGAGATCCCGGGGCGGGGGAGGACCAGTACTTC. Encoded protein: CSARDPGAGEDQYF.

Regarding this clonotype: Here the CDR3 omits its conserved ending phenylalanine or tryptophan, so a read error is the likely source. The genes are TRBV18 and TRBJ2-2; D remains ambiguous. V lost 0 bases and J 4 bases, leaving 12 bases between the germline ends. The CDR3 has 16 residues. CDR1 is KGHSH, CDR2 LQKENI, per germline. CDR3 in amino acids: CASSPPKYRPTGELFL. CDR3 in DNA: TGTGCCAGCTCACCACCTAAATACAGACCCACCGGGGAGCTGTTTCTT.

This clonotype was recorded a few times. V usage is TRBV12-3 or TRBV12-4 and J usage is TRBJ1-1; 9 nucleotides align to TRBD1. V was clipped by 5 bases and J by 5 bases; unmatched bases: 9. The CDR3 has 15 amino acids. The CDR3 DNA follows: TGTGCCAGCAGTCACGGACAAGGGACAGGGACTGAAGCTTTCTTT. Amino acid sequence: CASSHGQGTGTEAFF.

The CDR3 DNA reads as TGCGCCAGCAGCCAAGGTGGCGCCGACTATGGCTACACCTTC. Translated, it gives CASSQGGADYGYTF. This chain uses TRBV4-1 with TRBJ1-2; unclear D gene. The CDR3 consists of 14 residues. V shed 1 base and J shed 3 bases, with 9 bases lying between them. The germline V gene encodes CDR1 MGHRA and CDR2 YSYEKL.

Only a few counts were recorded for this clonotype. The gene calls are TRBV5-6 and TRBJ1-3, with 11 bases that match TRBD1. The CDR3 consists of 18 residues. The germline V gene has CDR1 SGHDT and CDR2 YYEEEE. Trimming cost V 5 bases and J 4 bases; bases outside gene matches: 14. CDR3 bases: TGTGCCAGCAGTCAGATTCTTATGGACAGGGGGCCCGGAAACACCATATATTTT. Its protein is CASSQILMDRGPGNTIYF.

The table lists this clonotype with a few counts. This chain joins TRBV29-1 and TRBJ2-1; 7 bases map to TRBD1. The V gene end was trimmed by 4 bases and the J gene end by 8 bases; junction bases not matched to a gene: 5. Germline V gives CDR1 SQVTM, CDR2 ANQGSEA. The CDR3 extends over 12 amino acids. The CDR3 protein is CSVVRQGHEQFF. In DNA, the CDR3 is TGCAGCGTTGTTCGACAGGGCCATGAGCAGTTCTTC.

This clonotype has a handful of counts. This chain joins TRBV7-2 and TRBJ2-5; the D gene is possibly TRBD1 (6 bases). The J call may be faulty, since TRBJ2-7 better matches the DNA end. The CDR3 is 14 residues long. Germline-derived CDR1 and CDR2 are SGHTA and FQGNSA. CDR3 region: CASRYQGKTYEQYF. The CDR3 DNA sequence: TGTGCCAGCAGATACCAGGGGAAAACCTACGAGCAGTACTTC.

At least ten counts were recorded for this clonotype. The chain carries TRBV5-1 and TRBJ2-1, with D possibly being TRBD1 or TRBD2 (5 bases each). The CDR3 loop spans 17 amino acids. Germline lookup yields CDR1 SGHRS and CDR2 YFSETQ. V was trimmed by 4 bases and J by 0 bases, leaving 17 bases between them. The DNA of the CDR3 is TGCGCCAGCAGCCCCAGTGCTGGGGGAAGCTCCTACAATGAGCAGTTCTTC. Its translation: CASSPSAGGSSYNEQFF. The whole variable domain, remainder taken from reference TRBV5-1 and TRBJ2-1, is KAGVTQTPRYLIKTRGQQVTLSCSPISGHRSVSWYQQTPGQGLQFLFEYFSETQRNKGNFPGRFSGRQFSNSRSEMNVSTLELGDSALYLCASSPSAGGSSYNEQFFGPGTRLTVL.

The gene calls are TRBV12-3 or TRBV12-4 and TRBJ2-5; 13 positions match TRBD2. With the DNA end fitting TRBJ2-7 better, the J assignment may be wrong. The CDR3 contains 16 residues. This CDR3 reads CASSPLAGGRYYEQYF. The DNA of the CDR3 is TGTGCCAGCAGTCCACTAGCGGGAGGGAGATACTACGAGCAGTACTTC.

The V call is TRBV20-1, the J call TRBJ1-1; 9 bases map to TRBD1. The CDR3 runs to 15 residues. Germline CDR1 is DFQATT and CDR2 is SNEGSKA (reference sequence). The junction had 11 bases not matched to a gene; V was cut back by 3 bases and J by 6 bases. Written as DNA, the CDR3 is TGCAGTGCTAGCAGAGACAGGGGGGCTAGGGCTGAAGCTTTCTTT. Its translation is CSASRDRGARAEAFF.

The J gene is TRBJ2-7, the V gene TRBV29-1; 9 bases agree with TRBD1. Germline values: CDR1 SQVTM, CDR2 ANQGSEA. CDR3 length: 14 residues. Trimming removed 6 bases from V and 9 bases from J; junction bases left unmatched: 15. CDR3 coding DNA: TGCAGCGTACAACAGGGGGCTTCGGGAGTCAGGCAGTACTTC. It codes for CSVQQGASGVRQYF.

This clonotype has only a few counts. V and J are TRBV27 and TRBJ2-7; D possibly corresponds to TRBD2 (5 bases). CDR1 and CDR2 from the germline V gene are MNHEY and SMNVEV (reference sequence). The CDR3 loop spans 15 amino acids. V dropped 2 bases and J dropped 4 bases, with 15 bases sitting between them. The CDR3 reads CASSLRGGFQYEQYF. In nucleotides, the CDR3 is TGTGCCAGCAGTTTACGTGGCGGGTTTCAATACGAGCAGTACTTC.

The V gene is TRBV20-1, the J gene TRBJ1-2; a possible D gene is TRBD1 (5 bases). This CDR3 region has 15 residues. Germline CDR1 DFQATT, CDR2 SNEGSKA (reference sequence). The V and J ends lost 3 bases and 4 bases respectively, with 18 bases between them. As DNA, the CDR3 is TGCAGTGCTAGGGATCTGGGGCTTGGAGGCTATGGCTACACCTTC. Translating it yields CSARDLGLGGYGYTF.

The chain joins TRBV6-5 to TRBJ2-7, with 7 bases that match TRBD2. V gave up 8 bases and J gave up 2 bases; unmatched junction bases: 9. Germline V lookup: CDR1 MNHEY, CDR2 SVGAGI. This CDR3 region has 14 residues. The CDR3 nucleotides read TGTGCCAGCGTTTCGGCGGGGGTCCCCTACGAGCAGTACTTC. Translation: CASVSAGVPYEQYF.

This chain joins TRBV12-3 or TRBV12-4 and TRBJ2-1; 8 bases line up with TRBD2. V gave up 3 bases and J gave up 1 base; unmatched junction bases: 2. The CDR3 is made up of 15 amino acids. This CDR3 is CASSFSSGSYNEQFF. CDR3 coding DNA: TGTGCCAGCAGTTTTTCTAGCGGGTCCTACAATGAGCAGTTCTTC.

The V gene is TRBV21-1, the J gene TRBJ1-2; the table's D call of TRBD1 was not tested on the DNA. TRBV21-1 is given as a pseudogene. The CDR3 is 12 amino acids. The CDR3, as DNA: TGTGCCAGCAGCTACCCAAGGGGTGGCTACACCTTC. Protein product: CASSYPRGGYTF.

This clonotype appeared a few times. This sequence joins TRBV3-1 and TRBJ2-5; TRBD2 might be the D (5 bases). Near its end, the DNA agrees better with TRBJ2-1, so the J call may be wrong. CDR3 size: 11 residues. The germline CDR1 and CDR2 sequences are LGHDT and YNNKEL (reference sequence). As DNA, the CDR3 is TGTGCCAGCAGTCTAGCCCATGAGCAGTTCTTC. Its protein is CASSLAHEQFF.

The chain joins TRBV3-1 to TRBJ2-3; no clear D gene. Germline V gene data show CDR1 as LGHDT and CDR2 as YNNKEL (reference sequence). This CDR3 contains 14 residues. V was cut by 5 bases and J by 1 base, with 10 bases left in between. In DNA, the CDR3 is TGTGCCAGCAGCTATAGTACTGGCACAGATACGCAGTATTTT. Encoded protein: CASSYSTGTDTQYF.

The rearrangement joins TRBV5-1 to TRBJ1-1; 8 nucleotides match TRBD1. This CDR3 comprises 15 residues. V trimming: 3 bases; J trimming: 2 bases; junction bases outside the gene matches: 6. Looked up from germline, CDR1 is SGHRS and CDR2 is YFSETQ. The CDR3 sequence is CASSYQGAPNTEAFF. The CDR3 bases are TGCGCCAGCAGCTATCAGGGGGCCCCTAACACTGAAGCTTTCTTT. Looking up the rest from reference TRBV5-1 and TRBJ1-1 gives the full variable domain: KAGVTQTPRYLIKTRGQQVTLSCSPISGHRSVSWYQQTPGQGLQFLFEYFSETQRNKGNFPGRFSGRQFSNSRSEMNVSTLELGDSALYLCASSYQGAPNTEAFFGQGTRLTVV.

The rearrangement links TRBV7-2 to TRBJ1-1; TRBD1 might be the D (5 bases). The V gene lost 1 base and the J gene lost 7 bases, with 16 bases spanning the gap. This CDR3 contains 15 residues. Germline V CDR1 and CDR2: SGHTA, FQGNSA. Here the CDR3 DNA reads TGTGCCAGCAGCTTAGTGGATATGGGGACGGTTGAAGCTTTCTTT. Translation gives CASSLVDMGTVEAFF.

In its sample, this clonotype was seen a few times. The rearrangement links TRBV10-2 to TRBJ2-1, with 7 bases fitting TRBD1. With 0 bases clipped from V and 8 bases from J, the junction kept 7 bases outside the gene matches. The length of the CDR3 is 15 residues. The germline gives CDR1 WSHSY, CDR2 SAAADI. CDR3 amino acids: CASSESDRPYDEQFF. The CDR3 nucleotides read TGCGCCAGCAGTGAGTCGGACAGGCCGTACGATGAGCAGTTCTTC.

This clonotype has more than one count but fewer than ten. The J gene is TRBJ1-5, the V gene TRBV12-3 or TRBV12-4; D is undetermined. Trimming stripped 4 bases from V and 5 bases from J, with 18 bases between. The CDR3 is 16 residues long. Here the CDR3 reads CASSSLTAGYHQPQHF. CDR3 in DNA: TGTGCCAGCAGTTCGCTGACGGCGGGGTACCATCAGCCCCAGCATTTT.